This T cell receptor beta chain was captured by sequencing in a study of cytomegalovirus exposure and HLA in healthy donors. Regarding the study as a whole: Most likely, a cluster of highly shared sequence variants arose as a sequencing artifact. Some V segments (TRBV6-2 and TRBV6-3 among them) were excluded as indistinguishable. A list of approximately 150 TCR beta chains associated with cytomegalovirus was given.

PCR employed 60 Vbeta and 13 Jbeta primers. Some clones are missing from TCRdb's copy, which holds only in-frame ones; the method was immunoSEQ multiplex PCR. The sample gives roughly 120,000 clones, roughly three quarters of which show up once; roughly 16% is in the top ten. This CDR3 comprises 14 residues. V lost 1 base and J lost 7, with 11 bases in between. Germline CDR1 is SGHNT and CDR2 is YENEEA. A word on this clone: Its antigen is unknown.

The chain joins TRBV11-3 to TRBJ1-5; perhaps TRBD1 as D (5 bases). This sequence was found in a man aged 45 to 65 in good health and CMV-seropositive. The specimen was PBMCs. The CDR3 DNA sequence: TGTGCCAGCAGCTTAGGGGGGGGAGGCCAGCCCCAGCATTTT. Its protein product is CASSLGGGGQPQHF.